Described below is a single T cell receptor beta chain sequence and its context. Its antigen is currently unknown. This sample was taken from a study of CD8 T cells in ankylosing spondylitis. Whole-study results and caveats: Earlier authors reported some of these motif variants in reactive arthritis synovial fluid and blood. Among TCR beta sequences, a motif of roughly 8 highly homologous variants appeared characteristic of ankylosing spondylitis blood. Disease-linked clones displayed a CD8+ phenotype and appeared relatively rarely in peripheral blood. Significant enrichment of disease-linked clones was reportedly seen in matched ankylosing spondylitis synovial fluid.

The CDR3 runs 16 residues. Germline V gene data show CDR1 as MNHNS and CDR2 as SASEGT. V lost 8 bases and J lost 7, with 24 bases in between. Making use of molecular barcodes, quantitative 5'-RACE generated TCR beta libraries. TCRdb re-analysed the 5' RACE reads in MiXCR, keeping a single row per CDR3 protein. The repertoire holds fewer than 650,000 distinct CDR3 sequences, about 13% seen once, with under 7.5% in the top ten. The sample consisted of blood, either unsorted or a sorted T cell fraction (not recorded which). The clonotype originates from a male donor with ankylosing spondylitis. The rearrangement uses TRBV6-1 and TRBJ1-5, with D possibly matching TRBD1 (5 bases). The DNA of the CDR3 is TGTGCCAGCGAAGTGAACTCAGGGTTTCCGAGCCAGCCCCAGCATTTT. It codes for CASEVNSGFPSQPQHF.